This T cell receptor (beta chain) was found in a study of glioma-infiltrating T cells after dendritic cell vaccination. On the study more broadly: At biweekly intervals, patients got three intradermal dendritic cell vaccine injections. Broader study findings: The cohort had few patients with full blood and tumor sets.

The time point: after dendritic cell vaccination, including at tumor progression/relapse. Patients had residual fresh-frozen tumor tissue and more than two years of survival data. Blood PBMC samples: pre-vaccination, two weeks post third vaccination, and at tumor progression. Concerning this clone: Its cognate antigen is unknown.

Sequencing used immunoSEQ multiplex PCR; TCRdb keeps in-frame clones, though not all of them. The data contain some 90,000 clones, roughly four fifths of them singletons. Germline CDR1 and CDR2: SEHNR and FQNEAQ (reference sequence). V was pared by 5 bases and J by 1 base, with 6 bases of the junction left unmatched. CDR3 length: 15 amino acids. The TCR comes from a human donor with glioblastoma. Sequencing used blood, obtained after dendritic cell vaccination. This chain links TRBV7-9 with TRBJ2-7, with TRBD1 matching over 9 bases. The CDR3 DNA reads TGTGCCAGCAGCCCAGTGACAGGGGGGTCCTACGAGCAGTACGTC. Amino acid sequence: CASSPVTGGSYEQYV.